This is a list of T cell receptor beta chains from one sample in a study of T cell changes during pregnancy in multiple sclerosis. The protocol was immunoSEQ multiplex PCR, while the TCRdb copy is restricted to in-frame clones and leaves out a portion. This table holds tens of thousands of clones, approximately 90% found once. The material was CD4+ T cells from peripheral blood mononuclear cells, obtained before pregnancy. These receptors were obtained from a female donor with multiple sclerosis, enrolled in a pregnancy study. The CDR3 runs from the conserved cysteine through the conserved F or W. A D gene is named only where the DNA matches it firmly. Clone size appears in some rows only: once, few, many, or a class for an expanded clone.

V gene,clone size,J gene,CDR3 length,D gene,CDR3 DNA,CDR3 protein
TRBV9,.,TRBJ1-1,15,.,TGTGCCAGCAGCACCCGTGGAGAGAGGTACACTGAAGCTTTCTTT,CASSTRGERYTEAFF
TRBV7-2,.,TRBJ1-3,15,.,TGTGCCAGCAGCTTAGGGAAGGGGATTGGAAACACCATATATTTT,CASSLGKGIGNTIYF
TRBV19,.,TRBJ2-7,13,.,TGTGCCAGTAGTATGGGCAGAGCCTACGAGCAGTACTTC,CASSMGRAYEQYF
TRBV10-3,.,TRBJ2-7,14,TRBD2,TGTGCCATCAGTGAGTCGACTAGCGTCTACGAGCAGTACTTC,CAISESTSVYEQYF
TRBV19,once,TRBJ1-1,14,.,TGTGCCAGTAGTATCGACAGATTGAACACTGAAGCTTTCTTT,CASSIDRLNTEAFF
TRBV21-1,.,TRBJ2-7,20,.,TGTGCCAGCAGCAAATCGGGCGCGGGGAAAAAGGACAGGGGAACTGGCGAGCAGTACTTC,CASSKSGAGKKDRGTGEQYF
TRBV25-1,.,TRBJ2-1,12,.,TGTGCCAGCAGTGCAGGGTACCATGAGCAGTTCTTC,CASSAGYHEQFF
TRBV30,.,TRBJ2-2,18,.,TGTGCCCTACTTAATAAGCCGTTCAGGGGCAGGGACACCGGGGAGCTGTTTTTT,CALLNKPFRGRDTGELFF
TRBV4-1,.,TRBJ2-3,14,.,TGCGCCAGCAGCCTCGTTGGGCGCACAGATACGCAGTATTTT,CASSLVGRTDTQYF
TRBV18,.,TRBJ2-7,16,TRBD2,TGTGCCAGCTCACCATCGGGGGGTAGTCTCGCCTACGAGCAGTACTTC,CASSPSGGSLAYEQYF
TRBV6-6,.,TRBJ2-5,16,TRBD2,TGTGCCAGCAGTTACGGCCTAGCGGGGGGGCCGGAGACCCAGTACTTC,CASSYGLAGGPETQYF
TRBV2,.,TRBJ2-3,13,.,TGTGCCAGCATGAGGGTTAGCACAGATACGCAGTATTTT,CASMRVSTDTQYF
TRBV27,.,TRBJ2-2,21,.,TGTGCCAGCAGTTTAAAGAGAATCGGCGGAACGACCCTTGTTCTTACCGGGGAGCTGTTTTTT,CASSLKRIGGTTLVLTGELFF
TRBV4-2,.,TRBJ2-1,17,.,TGTGCCAGCAGCCAAGATGGGGCGGGCGGGATATACAATGAGCAGTTCTTC,CASSQDGAGGIYNEQFF
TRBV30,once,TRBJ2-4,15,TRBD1,TGTGCCTGGAGTTCCAACAGGGGGCTAAAAAACATTCAGTACTTC,CAWSSNRGLKNIQYF
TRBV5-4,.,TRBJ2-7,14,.,TGTGCCAGCAGCTTGACCCCCCAGGGCTACGAGCAGTACTTC,CASSLTPQGYEQYF
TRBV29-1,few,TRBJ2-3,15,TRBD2,TGCAGCGTCCGGGGACTAGCGGGGCTCACAGATACGCAGTATTTT,CSVRGLAGLTDTQYF
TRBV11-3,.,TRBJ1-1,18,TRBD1,TGTGCCAGCAGCTTAGTTGGGACAGGGGCTCAACGGAACACTGAAGCTTTCTTT,CASSLVGTGAQRNTEAFF
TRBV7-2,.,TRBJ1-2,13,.,TGTGCCAGCAGCTTATCAGGGTTTGATGGCTACACCTTC,CASSLSGFDGYTF
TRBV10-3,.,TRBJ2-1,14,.,TGTGCCATCACTTCTACGGGGGTTGTCGATGAGCAGTTCTTC,CAITSTGVVDEQFF
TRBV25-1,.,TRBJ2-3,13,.,TGTGCCAGCAAAGGCCTAGCATCTGATACGCAGTATTTT,CASKGLASDTQYF
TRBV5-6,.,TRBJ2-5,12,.,TGTGCCAGCAGCCCCGGGGGAGAGACCCAGTACTTC,CASSPGGETQYF
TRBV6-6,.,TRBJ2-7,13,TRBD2,TGTGCCAGCAGTCCTAGCGGGAGCTACGAGCAGTACTTC,CASSPSGSYEQYF
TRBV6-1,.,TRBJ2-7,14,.,TGTGCCAGCAGTGAAGGCTACAGCTCCTACGAGCAGTACTTC,CASSEGYSSYEQYF
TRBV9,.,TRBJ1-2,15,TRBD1,TGTGCCAGCAGCGTCGCCGGGACAGGGAACTATGGCTACACCTTC,CASSVAGTGNYGYTF
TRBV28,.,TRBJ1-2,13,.,TGTGCCAGCAGTTTACGGAGGTTCGGTGGCTACACCTTC,CASSLRRFGGYTF
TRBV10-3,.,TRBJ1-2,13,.,TGTGCCTCGGCCCTGGAGGGAACGTATGGCTACACCTTC,CASALEGTYGYTF
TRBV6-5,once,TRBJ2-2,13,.,TGTGCCAGCATATCCCTGAACACCGGGGAGCTGTTTTTT,CASISLNTGELFF
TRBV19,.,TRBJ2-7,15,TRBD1,TGTGCCAGTAGTATTGTGACAGGGAATATCTACGAGCAGTACTTC,CASSIVTGNIYEQYF
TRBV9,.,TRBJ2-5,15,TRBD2,TGTGCCAGCAGCGTAGCGGGCGGGAGTAAAGAGACCCAGTACTTC,CASSVAGGSKETQYF
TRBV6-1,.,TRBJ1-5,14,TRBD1,TGTGCCAGCAGGACCGGGACAGGGGATCAGCCCCAGCATTTT,CASRTGTGDQPQHF
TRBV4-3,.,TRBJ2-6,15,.,TGCGCCAGCAGCCAAGCCTCTTCTGGGGCCAACGTCCTGACTTTC,CASSQASSGANVLTF
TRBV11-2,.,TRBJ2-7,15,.,TGTGCCAGCAGCACTTACACCGGGACACGCAACGAGCAGTACTTC,CASSTYTGTRNEQYF
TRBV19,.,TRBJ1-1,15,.,TGTGCCAGTAGTATGAAGCTACTTATGAACACTGAAGCTTTCTTT,CASSMKLLMNTEAFF
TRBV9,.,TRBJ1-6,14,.,TGTGCCAGCAGCACCGGCGGGGGAGCCTCACCCCTCCACTTT,CASSTGGGASPLHF
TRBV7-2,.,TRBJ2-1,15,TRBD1,TGTGCCAGCAGCGGGCGGATTCAGGGGGCCTATGAGCAGTTCTTC,CASSGRIQGAYEQFF
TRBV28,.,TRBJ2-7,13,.,TGTGCCAGCAGTTTAGCAGGTTCAGGGCAGCAGTACTTC,CASSLAGSGQQYF
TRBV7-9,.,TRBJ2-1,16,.,TGTGCCAGCAGCCCACGTTGGGCAAGCTCCTACAATGAGCAGTTCTTC,CASSPRWASSYNEQFF
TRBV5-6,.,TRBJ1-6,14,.,TGTGCCAGCAGCTTGGTGAACAGAAATTCACCCCTCCACTTT,CASSLVNRNSPLHF